This T cell receptor beta chain stems from a study of radiation and T cells in renal cell carcinoma. Study overall: Nephrectomy followed 15 Gy stereotactic body radiation by 4 weeks.

Sequencing was performed with immunoSEQ multiplex PCR; in TCRdb, only in-frame clones are kept and a portion is missing. The sample yields about 150,000 clones, about 88% seen once. Time point in this sample: baseline pretreatment blood. The treatment denotes: 15 Gy SBRT to primary tumor, nephrectomy 4 weeks later. Germline V gene lookup returns CDR1 SGHKS and CDR2 YYEKEE (reference sequence). The junction had 3 bases not matched to a gene; V was cut back by 1 base and J by 2 bases. The CDR3 extends over 16 amino acids. This specimen consisted of blood, obtained from a patient whose treatment included radiotherapy and nephrectomy. V is TRBV5-5 and J is TRBJ2-1, with 10 bases that match TRBD2. The origin of this receptor is a woman in her 70s with renal cell carcinoma. The DNA for the CDR3 is TGTGCCAGCAGCTTGCGTAGCGGGGGGACCTACAATGAGCAGTTCTTC. Translated: CASSLRSGGTYNEQFF.